This TCR beta chain was recorded in a study of cytomegalovirus exposure and HLA in healthy donors. For the study at large: The study's early data release held approximately 91 million unique TCRs from HLA-typed donors. General study findings and limits: In vitro data verified a few CMV-associated chains as specific for CMV antigens. Sequencing depth roughly uniform across donors was assumed in presence/absence analyses.

About this clone: Its antigen is currently unknown.

Primers: 60 Vbeta forward and 13 Jbeta reverse. TCRdb's table, derived via immunoSEQ multiplex PCR, lists solely in-frame clones and lacks some. The repertoire includes about 110,000 clones, around 80% of them detected once, and roughly 6.5% sits in the top ten. Donors sampled were nominally healthy, though unrecorded immune exposures were likely. The CDR3 contains 14 residues. Germline lookup yields CDR1 SNHLY and CDR2 FYNNEI. V lost 5 bases, J lost 3 bases, and 5 bases stayed unmatched. The receptor was derived from a woman in her fifties or sixties in good health and CMV-seropositive. The rearrangement joins TRBV2 to TRBJ2-3; 7 bases match TRBD1. The specimen was PBMCs. CDR3 DNA: TGTGCCAGCAGTTTTAGGGGGCGTACAGATACGCAGTATTTT. This sequence encodes CASSFRGRTDTQYF.